The rows below give T cell receptor beta chains drawn from one sample of a study of blood T cell repertoires in COVID-19. Using immunoSEQ multiplex PCR, the repertoire was profiled, and TCRdb retains in-frame clones only, with some absent. The data show some 200,000 clones, 60% to 85% seen once. The sequenced sample consisted of peripheral blood. Source of these receptors: a woman aged 45-65 years with active or convalescent COVID-19. Both conserved end residues are part of each CDR3. A D gene is named only where the DNA matches it firmly. For some rows the clone size is stated as once, few or many, or as a class when expanded; others skip it.

TRBV10-3	NA	TRBD2	TRBJ2-7	15	TGTGCCATCAGTGAGCCGGGACTAGCGGGCCACGAGCAGTACTTC	CAISEPGLAGHEQYF
TRBV3-1/TRBV3-2	NA	NA	TRBJ2-5	17	TGTGCCAGCAGCCAAATTCAGGGTAGCGGAGCCCCGGGAACCCAGTACTTC	CASSQIQGSGAPGTQYF
TRBV11-2	NA	TRBD1	TRBJ2-7	13	TGTGCCAGCAGCCGGGACAGGGACTACGAGCAGTACTTC	CASSRDRDYEQYF
TRBV7-9	NA	NA	TRBJ2-7	14	TGTGCCAGCAGCCCCTCCCGGGGATTCGACGAGCAGTACTTC	CASSPSRGFDEQYF
TRBV28	NA	TRBD1	TRBJ1-1	14	TGTGCCAGCAGACGGGGACAGGGGGCCTCTGAAGCTTTCTTT	CASRRGQGASEAFF
TRBV30	NA	TRBD2	TRBJ2-2	16	TGTGCCTGGAGTGCAGCGGGGGGGCCTGGCACCGGGGAGCTGTTTTTT	CAWSAAGGPGTGELFF
TRBV29-1	NA	TRBD2	TRBJ2-1	18	TGCAGCGTCCGGCCGTTCACGGGAGGACTAGCGGTACACAATGAGCAGTTCTTC	CSVRPFTGGLAVHNEQFF
TRBV18	few	TRBD2	TRBJ2-6	19	TGTGCCAGCTCACCTCTAATAGCGGGAGTTCCCTCTGGGGCCAACGTCCTGACTTTC	CASSPLIAGVPSGANVLTF
TRBV9	NA	TRBD1	TRBJ1-1	16	TGTGCCAGCAGCGACGACAGGGGTCCTAGGTACACTGAAGCTTTCTTT	CASSDDRGPRYTEAFF
TRBV28	NA	TRBD2	TRBJ2-3	14	TGTGCCAGCAGTTCACGGGGGGTATCAGATACGCAGTATTTT	CASSSRGVSDTQYF
TRBV3-1/TRBV3-2	once	TRBD2	TRBJ2-1	16	TGTGCCAGCAGCCATCGGAGCGGGAGGGCGGTGGATGAGCAGTTCTTC	CASSHRSGRAVDEQFF
TRBV3-1/TRBV3-2	few	TRBD1	TRBJ2-7	13	TGTGCCAGCAGCCAACGGCAGGGGGACGAGCAGTACTTC	CASSQRQGDEQYF
TRBV10-3	NA	NA	TRBJ1-1	13	TGTGCCATCAGTGAACAGGACAACACTGAAGCTTTCTTT	CAISEQDNTEAFF
TRBV4-3	many	NA	TRBJ2-1	16	TGCGCCAGCAGCCGACTCCAAGGAGGGGATGACGGTGAGCAGTTCTTC	CASSRLQGGDDGEQFF